These T cell receptor beta chains were read from a single sample in a study of beta chain features in type 1 diabetes. Libraries were prepared by immunoSEQ multiplex PCR; TCRdb keeps only in-frame clonotypes and omits some of them. The table shows 600,000 to 700,000 clones, with 12% occurring only once. Sequenced sample: naive CD4+ T cells from blood. These TCRs come from a man under 40 with type 1 diabetes. The CDR3 runs from the conserved cysteine through the conserved F or W. The order of the fields is J gene, V gene, CDR3 protein.

J gene: TRBJ2-1
V gene: TRBV7-6
CDR3 protein: CASSFLGGTGATYNEQFF

J gene: TRBJ1-2
V gene: TRBV9
CDR3 protein: CASSVAQGLGYGYTF

J gene: TRBJ1-1
V gene: TRBV7-6
CDR3 protein: CASSSTGSAVTEAFF

J gene: TRBJ1-5
V gene: TRBV19
CDR3 protein: CASNSLAVVNQPQHF

J gene: TRBJ2-2
V gene: TRBV10-3
CDR3 protein: CAISESAGELFF

J gene: TRBJ1-1
V gene: TRBV7-9
CDR3 protein: CASPGQGGTNTEAFF

J gene: TRBJ2-7
V gene: TRBV4-3
CDR3 protein: CASSERARGSYEQYF

J gene: TRBJ2-7
V gene: TRBV27
CDR3 protein: CASSPLATGLPYEQYF

J gene: TRBJ2-7
V gene: TRBV10-3
CDR3 protein: CAISADTYEQYF

J gene: TRBJ1-4
V gene: TRBV29-1
CDR3 protein: CSVRTGAGEKLFF